This TCR beta chain was sequenced during a study of T cells in tuberculosis. The overall study: CD1B tetramers identified T cells specific for mycobacterial lipid GMM.

This clone was recorded only once. Sorting used thawed, overnight-rested PBMC stained with anti-CD3, a viability dye and GMM-loaded CD1B tetramer. CD1B tetramers were loaded with Rhodococcus equi-derived C32 glucose monomycolate. Repertoires were generated with immunoSEQ multiplex PCR, while TCRdb's copy carries only in-frame clones and drops some. The table has about 59,000 clones, under 90% seen once. Deletions cut 0 bases from V and 1 base from J, with 10 bases between. The CDR3 is 15 residues long. Per the germline V gene, CDR1 is SGHNT and CDR2 is YYREEE (reference sequence). The source is an adult woman with latent tuberculosis. Sequencing was done on a sample of CD1b-GMM tetramer-negative cells sorted from PBMCs. This rearrangement joins TRBV5-4 to TRBJ1-1, with D perhaps TRBD1 (6 bases). CDR3 DNA sequence: TGTGCCAGCAGCTTGGACAGGGCAAAGAACACTGAAGCTTTCTTT. This encodes CASSLDRAKNTEAFF.